The T cell receptor (beta chain) under discussion was sequenced for a study of T-cell reconstitution after alpha-beta-depleted transplantation in children. In its sample, this clonotype was seen many times. Germline V gives CDR1 SEHNR, CDR2 FQNEAQ (reference sequence). This CDR3 comprises 15 residues. Unmatched junction bases numbered 5, after V lost 4 bases and J lost 3 bases. Preparation of the TCRbeta library was carried out with unique molecular identifiers. TCRdb itself ran the PCR reads through MiXCR, one entry per CDR3 protein. The sample records about 640,000 distinct CDR3 sequences, around 17% being singletons.

The receptor was derived from a human donor who donated a stem cell graft to a child with acute myeloid leukemia. Specimen: PBMCs from the stem cell graft donor, collected from the stem cell graft. V gene TRBV7-9 combines with J gene TRBJ2-3; 9 bases align to TRBD1. In DNA form, the CDR3 reads TGTGCCAGCAGCTCGGACAGGGGACGGACAGATACGCAGTATTTT. Its translation is CASSSDRGRTDTQYF.